Following are 24 T cell receptor beta chains from one sample sequenced in a study of T cells in Graves' hyperthyroidism and ophthalmopathy. From RNA transcripts, TCR beta CDR3 regions were amplified. First-round RT-PCR targeting the TCR CDR3 was performed with the HTBI primer set. TCRdb re-derived calls from the multiplex PCR reads in MiXCR, one entry per CDR3 protein. The sample comprises roughly 500,000 distinct CDR3 sequences, approximately 23% of which are singletons, and approximately 49% rests with the top ten. The sequencing sample was made of blood. These receptors were taken from a woman aged 70-85 years with Graves' ophthalmopathy.

V is TRBV20-1 and J is TRBJ1-6; maybe TRBD1 (5 bases). V was pared by 3 bases and J by 7 bases, with 13 bases between. Germline CDR1 is DFQATT and CDR2 is SNEGSKA (reference sequence). This CDR3 is 14 amino acids long. The CDR3: CSARGLLDNSPLHF. The CDR3, as DNA: TGCAGTGCTAGGGGGCTCCTAGACAATTCACCCCTCCACTTT.

This chain joins TRBV12-5 and TRBJ2-1; 7 nucleotides line up with TRBD1. Germline V gene data show CDR1 as LGHNT and CDR2 as FRNRAP. J gave up 7 bases and V 4 bases, and 7 bases lay outside the gene matches. This CDR3 contains 14 residues. CDR3 in amino acids: CASGSLNRGNEQFF. In nucleotides, the CDR3 is TGTGCTAGTGGTTCTCTTAACAGGGGAAATGAGCAGTTCTTC.

This clonotype was counted ten times or more. The chain is built from TRBV30 and TRBJ2-5; D remains ambiguous. The CDR3 has 14 amino acids. Trimming left V 2 bases short and J 0 bases short, with 10 bases between. Germline CDR1 and CDR2: GTSNPN and SVGIG (reference sequence). CDR3 amino acids: CAWSHGGDQETQYF. CDR3 DNA sequence: TGTGCCTGGAGTCACGGCGGTGACCAAGAGACCCAGTACTTC. Full variable domain (remainder filled in from reference TRBV30 and TRBJ2-5): SQTIHQWPATLVQPVGSPLSLECTVEGTSNPNLYWYRQAAGRGLQLLFYSVGIGQISSEVPQNLSASRPQDRQFILSSKKLLLSDSGFYLCAWSHGGDQETQYFGPGTRLLVL.

This clonotype was detected ten times or more. The chain is built from TRBV12-3 or TRBV12-4 and TRBJ2-1; 10 bases are a match to TRBD2. The CDR3 runs 16 residues. The trim removed 4 bases at V and 3 bases at J, leaving 6 bases unmatched. The CDR3 nucleotides read TGTGCCAGCAGTTCACATATAGCGGGGGGCTACAATGAGCAGTTCTTC. It translates to CASSSHIAGGYNEQFF.

Ten or more counts support this clonotype. V is TRBV28 and J is TRBJ2-1; 9 nucleotides align to TRBD2. V lost 5 bases, J lost 10 bases, and 3 bases stayed unmatched. This CDR3 comprises 12 residues. Per the germline V gene, CDR1 is MDHEN and CDR2 is SYDVKM. The CDR3 bases are TGTGCCAGCAGTCGACTAGCGGTAGAGCAGTTCTTC. The encoded protein is CASSRLAVEQFF. Supplemented by reference TRBV28 and TRBJ2-1, the full variable domain reads DVKVTQSSRYLVKRTGEKVFLECVQDMDHENMFWYRQDPGLGLRLIYFSYDVKMKEKGDIPEGYSVSREKKERFSLILESASTNQTSMYLCASSRLAVEQFFGPGTRLTVL.

In nucleotides, the CDR3 is TGTGCCAGCAGCGCTATCGGGACAGGGGGCTCGTTTGAGCAGTTCTTC. Translating gives CASSAIGTGGSFEQFF. V and J are TRBV6-1 and TRBJ2-1; TRBD1 agrees at 12 bases. The V gene's germline CDR1 is MNHNS and CDR2 SASEGT. This CDR3 comprises 16 residues. V gave up 6 bases and J gave up 9 bases; unmatched junction bases: 12.

This clonotype occurred a few times. This chain connects TRBV29-1 to TRBJ1-2, with 11 bases matching TRBD1. The V and J ends lost 4 bases and 2 bases, in that order; junction bases with no gene match: 9. The germline V gene encodes CDR1 SQVTM and CDR2 ANQGSEA. The CDR3 runs 16 residues. In DNA form, the CDR3 reads TGCAGCGTTGTGCGGACAGGGGGCAGGATGAACTATGGCTACACCTTC. Its translation is CSVVRTGGRMNYGYTF. The complete variable domain, with remaining parts taken from reference TRBV29-1 and TRBJ1-2, reads SAVISQKPSRDICQRGTSLTIQCQVDSQVTMMFWYRQQPGQSLTLIATANQGSEATYESGFVIDKFPISRPNLTFSTLTVSNMSPEDSSIYLCSVVRTGGRMNYGYTFGSGTRLTVV.

In its sample, this clonotype was seen a few times. V gene TRBV19 combines with J gene TRBJ1-1, with D perhaps matching TRBD1 (5 bases). This CDR3 region has 15 residues. Germline CDR1 and CDR2: LNHDA and SQIVND (reference sequence). V was pared by 2 bases and J by 0 bases, with 10 bases between. The CDR3 DNA sequence: TGTGCCAGTAGTATATTAACGGACATGAACACTGAAGCTTTCTTT. Residues: CASSILTDMNTEAFF.

This clonotype occurred many times. The chain employs TRBV20-1 and TRBJ1-1; no clear D gene. This CDR3 contains 12 residues. Germline loops: CDR1 DFQATT, CDR2 SNEGSKA (reference sequence). V was trimmed by 5 bases and J by 0 bases, leaving 7 bases between them. The DNA of the CDR3 is TGCAGTGCTGCTGGGATGAACACTGAAGCTTTCTTT. This translates into CSAAGMNTEAFF.

The gene calls are TRBV6-2 or TRBV6-3 and TRBJ2-7, with 7 bases that match TRBD2. The CDR3 is 16 amino acids. Germline loops: CDR1 MNHEY, CDR2 SVGEGT. V dropped 6 bases and J dropped 2; count of bases not matched to a gene: 13. The CDR3 loop reads CASRPALGRGTYEQYF. The CDR3 DNA sequence: TGTGCCAGCAGACCCGCACTCGGGCGGGGGACCTACGAGCAGTACTTC.

The sample holds many counts of this clonotype. The chain employs TRBV2 and TRBJ2-7; TRBD2 matches 14 bases. Germline V gene lookup returns CDR1 SNHLY and CDR2 FYNNEI. This CDR3 is 15 amino acids long. With 5 bases clipped from V and 3 bases from J, the junction kept 3 bases outside the gene matches. The CDR3 nucleotides read TGTGCCAGCAGTCGACTAGCGGGAGGGGGCTACGAGCAGTACTTC. Translation: CASSRLAGGGYEQYF.

This clonotype was picked up a small number of times. The chain recombines TRBV12-5 with TRBJ2-1; 7 nucleotides agree with TRBD2. This CDR3 has 15 residues. J lost 7 bases, V lost 3 bases, and 9 bases had no gene match. Germline V gene sequence: CDR1 LGHNT, CDR2 FRNRAP. Here the CDR3 reads CASGLAGIVVNEQFF. The CDR3 nucleotides are TGTGCTAGTGGTTTAGCGGGGATTGTAGTAAATGAGCAGTTCTTC.

This clonotype appeared many times. The chain is built from TRBV7-2 and TRBJ1-1; maybe TRBD1 (6 bases). Germline CDR1 SGHTA, CDR2 FQGNSA. This CDR3 contains 14 residues. Trimming took 3 bases from V and 6 from J, leaving 14 bases between them. CDR3 nucleotide sequence: TGTGCCAGCAGCTTGAGGGGGACAATTGCTGAAGCTTTCTTT. Translating it yields CASSLRGTIAEAFF.

The chain employs TRBV11-2 and TRBJ1-1; D ambiguous. From germline, CDR1 is SGHAT and CDR2 FQNNGV. The V and J ends lost 6 bases and 5 bases respectively, with 10 bases between them. This CDR3 contains 12 residues. As DNA, the CDR3 is TGTGCCAGCAGGGGATTAACGACTGAAGCTTTCTTT. Translation gives CASRGLTTEAFF.

A few counts support this clonotype. V and J are TRBV7-3 and TRBJ2-1, with 14 positions matching TRBD2. This CDR3 is built from 13 residues. Per the germline V gene, CDR1 is SGHTA and CDR2 is FQGTGA. V dropped 2 bases and J dropped 15; count of bases not matched to a gene: 3. The CDR3 here is CASSLGTSGSVFF. CDR3 nucleotide sequence: TGTGCCAGCAGCTTAGGGACTAGCGGGAGTGTGTTCTTC.

The sample holds many counts of this clonotype. The J gene is TRBJ1-5, the V gene TRBV20-1, with D hard to call. This CDR3 region has 12 residues. Trimming took 0 bases from V and 4 from J, leaving 4 bases between them. The germline CDR1 and CDR2 sequences are DFQATT and SNEGSKA (reference sequence). The CDR3: CSARDLNQPQHF. As DNA, the CDR3 is TGCAGTGCTAGAGATCTTAATCAGCCCCAGCATTTT.

The rearrangement uses TRBV19 and TRBJ2-5, with 10 positions matching TRBD2. Unmatched junction bases numbered 12, after V lost 7 bases and J lost 4 bases. The CDR3 is 16 amino acids. In germline, CDR1 is LNHDA, CDR2 SQIVND (reference sequence). DNA of the CDR3: TGTGCCAGTACTCGGCTAGCGGGAGAAGGTCGAGAGACCCAGTACTTC. This encodes CASTRLAGEGRETQYF.

The rearrangement links TRBV27 to TRBJ1-2, with no clear D. The CDR3 totals 13 residues. Between the trimmed V and J ends, which lost 2 bases and 6 bases, there was a span of 10 bases. Germline CDR1 and CDR2: MNHEY and SMNVEV (reference sequence). CDR3 nucleotides: TGTGCCAGCAGTTTAAATCACGGGAATGGCTACACCTTC. Translating it yields CASSLNHGNGYTF.

This clonotype was found many times. This chain uses TRBV12-3 or TRBV12-4 with TRBJ1-2, with TRBD1 matching over 10 bases. The CDR3 totals 11 residues. V shed 8 bases and J 7 bases; nucleotides not matched to a gene: 1. The CDR3 is CASGDRGGYTF. CDR3 bases: TGTGCCAGCGGGGACAGGGGTGGCTACACCTTC.

This clonotype was seen ten or more times. The chain has TRBV11-2 and TRBJ2-1; the match to TRBD1 covers 9 bases. Germline V gene sequence: CDR1 SGHAT, CDR2 FQNNGV. This CDR3 has 15 amino acids. V was pared by 5 bases and J by 7 bases, with 9 bases of the junction left unmatched. The CDR3 sequence: CASSRGQGIWNEQFF. The CDR3 bases are TGTGCCAGCAGCCGAGGACAGGGGATCTGGAATGAGCAGTTCTTC. The full variable domain, rest sourced from reference TRBV11-2 and TRBJ2-1, is EAGVAQSPRYKIIEKRQSVAFWCNPISGHATLYWYQQILGQGPKLLIQFQNNGVVDDSQLPKDRFSAERLKGVDSTLKIQPAKLEDSAVYLCASSRGQGIWNEQFFGPGTRLTVL.

V and J are TRBV3-1 and TRBJ1-6, with TRBD1 identical over 8 bases. The CDR3 spans 17 residues. Trimming cost V 1 base and J 9 bases; bases outside gene matches: 11. The germline gives CDR1 LGHDT, CDR2 YNNKEL (reference sequence). CDR3 sequence: CASSQGVGTGGSSPLHF. The CDR3 region has the DNA TGTGCCAGCAGCCAAGGTGTGGGTACAGGGGGTAGTTCACCCCTCCACTTT.

This clonotype was seen a few times. The rearrangement uses TRBV5-1 and TRBJ1-1, with TRBD1 as a possible D gene (6 bases). V lost 0 bases to trimming and J lost 1 base, with 16 bases between them. The germline V gene encodes CDR1 SGHRS and CDR2 YFSETQ. CDR3 length equals 17 residues. CDR3 amino acids: CASSLAGPKGGNTEAFF. In nucleotides, the CDR3 is TGCGCCAGCAGCTTGGCCGGCCCAAAGGGGGGGAACACTGAAGCTTTCTTT.

The rearrangement uses TRBV12-3 or TRBV12-4 and TRBJ1-1; D unclear. The CDR3 has 14 residues. V was clipped by 4 bases and J by 0 bases, with 9 bases between them. The CDR3 loop reads CASSWRAMNTEAFF. In DNA, the CDR3 is TGTGCCAGCAGTTGGAGGGCCATGAACACTGAAGCTTTCTTT.

This clonotype has just a few counts. The J gene is TRBJ2-1, the V gene TRBV5-6; 7 bases map to TRBD2. Trimming cost V 4 bases and J 15 bases; bases outside gene matches: 10. There are 12 residues in the CDR3. CDR1 and CDR2 (germline): SGHDT, YYEEEE. The CDR3 sequence is CASSLRLLAPFF. DNA for the CDR3: TGTGCCAGCAGCCTACGGCTACTAGCGCCGTTCTTC.